The rows below give T cell receptor beta chains drawn from one sample of a study of blood T cell repertoires in COVID-19. Some clones are missing from TCRdb's copy, which holds only in-frame ones; the method was immunoSEQ multiplex PCR. The sample shows approximately 180,000 clones, roughly 88% of them seen only once. The sample taken for sequencing was peripheral blood. Receptors were obtained from a man between 60 and 75 years old with acute or convalescent COVID-19. CDR3s include the opening cysteine and the closing phenylalanine or tryptophan. D genes are given only for firm matches. Not all rows give a size; the values are once, few, many and, for expanded clones, a class.

v_call,d_call,clone_size,j_call,cdr3_nt,cdr3_aa
TRBV7-9,TRBD1,-,TRBJ1-4,TGTGCCAGCAGCACCCAGGGGACAGCTAATGAAAAACTGTTTTTT,CASSTQGTANEKLFF
TRBV19,-,-,TRBJ2-1,TGTGCCAGCCACTCTAGCGTTGGGCCGCAGTTCTTC,CASHSSVGPQFF
TRBV2,TRBD2,few,TRBJ2-7,TGTGCCAGCAGTCTCCCTAGCGGTACTTCCTACGAGCAGTACTTC,CASSLPSGTSYEQYF
TRBV5-4,TRBD2,-,TRBJ2-1,TGTGCCAGCTCCGGGGCTAGCGGCCCCCGAGGCTCCTACAATGAGCAGTTCTTC,CASSGASGPRGSYNEQFF
TRBV28,-,-,TRBJ1-5,TGTGCCAGCAGTTTATCGGGACATACCCAGCATTTT,CASSLSGHTQHF
TRBV5-3,TRBD1,-,TRBJ1-6,TGTGCCAGAAGCCCCCCAGACAGGGGCCTCCGATCACCCCTCCACTTT,CARSPPDRGLRSPLHF
TRBV7-9,-,-,TRBJ1-2,TGTGCCAGCAGCAAGTTGGACGGACATGGGGATGGCTACACCTTC,CASSKLDGHGDGYTF
TRBV4-1,-,-,TRBJ2-2,TGCGCCAGCAGCCAAGATAGAGGTAGCGGATACTTCACCGGGGAGCTGTTTTTT,CASSQDRGSGYFTGELFF
TRBV6-2/TRBV6-3,-,-,TRBJ2-7,TGTGCCAGCAGTACACCCCCCGGGACTCCCTACGAGCAGTACTTC,CASSTPPGTPYEQYF
TRBV19,-,-,TRBJ1-3,TGTGCCAGTAGCGGCCGACTAGGAAACACCATATATTTT,CASSGRLGNTIYF
TRBV12-3/TRBV12-4,-,-,TRBJ2-7,TGTGCCAGCAGTACCGGGCCCCGGAGGGAGCAGTACTTC,CASSTGPRREQYF
TRBV28,-,-,TRBJ1-2,TGTGCCAGCAGTTTAAACAATAACTATGGCTACACCTTC,CASSLNNNYGYTF
TRBV5-4,-,-,TRBJ2-5,TGTGCCAGCAGCCGATCTACCGGGGGCCAAGAGACCCAGTACTTC,CASSRSTGGQETQYF
TRBV6-5,TRBD1,-,TRBJ1-2,TGTGCCAGCAGTCCCCAGGACAGGGTAAATGGCTACACCTTC,CASSPQDRVNGYTF
TRBV28,-,-,TRBJ2-3,TGTGCCAGCAGCATGGGGGGGGCCCGAACAGATACGCAGTATTTT,CASSMGGARTDTQYF
TRBV9,TRBD1,-,TRBJ1-2,TGTGCCAGCAGCGATTCAACAGGGGATGGCTACACCTTC,CASSDSTGDGYTF
TRBV2,TRBD2,once,TRBJ2-5,TGTGCCAGCTCCCCGGGGGGAGAGACCCAGTACTTC,CASSPGGETQYF
TRBV9,TRBD1,-,TRBJ1-5,TGTGCCAGCAGCGTTACAGGGGAACAGCCCCAGCATTTT,CASSVTGEQPQHF
TRBV6-1,-,-,TRBJ1-2,TGTGCCAGCAGTGAGGAAGTCTTCAGGGGCGGCTACACCTTC,CASSEEVFRGGYTF
TRBV30,TRBD1,once,TRBJ2-5,TGTGCCTGGAGTACAGGGGGAGTGGAAGAGACCCAGTACTTC,CAWSTGGVEETQYF
TRBV5-4,-,-,TRBJ2-4,TGTGCCAGCAGCTTCGGGGGGACACTAGCCAAAAACATTCAGTACTTC,CASSFGGTLAKNIQYF
TRBV7-3,-,-,TRBJ2-1,TGTGCCAGCAGCCGCGACTACCATGGCAATGAGCAGTTCTTC,CASSRDYHGNEQFF
TRBV4-1,-,-,TRBJ1-1,TGCGCCAGCAGCCAAGGGCTTTGGGCTTTCTTT,CASSQGLWAFF
TRBV3-1/TRBV3-2,TRBD2,-,TRBJ2-5,TGTGCCAGCAGCCCAGGGACTAGCGGGAGGCTCCCCGCGGGAGAGACCCAGTACTTC,CASSPGTSGRLPAGETQYF
TRBV12-3/TRBV12-4,TRBD1,-,TRBJ1-3,TGTGCCAGCAGTCGGACAGGGGAAGTATATTTT,CASSRTGEVYF
TRBV7-2,-,-,TRBJ2-7,TGTGCCAGCAGCCCCACAGCGGCCCGCGCCTACGAGCAGTACTTC,CASSPTAARAYEQYF
TRBV19,TRBD1,-,TRBJ2-7,TGTGCCAGTAGTTCCGGACAGGGACCTTACGAGCAGTACTTC,CASSSGQGPYEQYF
TRBV30,TRBD2,-,TRBJ2-7,TGTGCCCTTTCGGGGGGACCTACGAGCGCGCACTTC,CALSGGPTSAHF
TRBV19,-,-,TRBJ2-3,TGTGCCAGTAGTATCACGGCACTAGCGAGAGAGGGGGGCACAGATACGCAGTATTTT,CASSITALAREGGTDTQYF
TRBV6-2/TRBV6-3,-,-,TRBJ1-6,TGTGCCAGCAGTGCGGTTTCCTATAATTCACCCCTCCACTTT,CASSAVSYNSPLHF
TRBV5-8,TRBD1,-,TRBJ2-7,TGTGCCAGCAGCTACAGGGGGCGCAGGCCCGGGGAGCAGTACTTC,CASSYRGRRPGEQYF
TRBV28,TRBD1,-,TRBJ1-5,TGTGCCAGCAGTTGGGACAGGGGGAGCAATCAGCCCCAGCATTTT,CASSWDRGSNQPQHF
TRBV5-1,TRBD1,once,TRBJ1-4,TGCGCCAGCAGCGGAGGGACAGGGGGTGAAAAACTGTTTTTT,CASSGGTGGEKLFF
TRBV19,TRBD2,-,TRBJ2-4,TGTGCCAGTAGTCCGGGGGGGTCAGGGGCCAAAAACATTCAGTACTTC,CASSPGGSGAKNIQYF
TRBV5-5,-,-,TRBJ2-2,TGTGCCAGCAGCTTGGTAGCGGCAGCGAACACCGGGGAGCTGTTTTTT,CASSLVAAANTGELFF
TRBV6-4,TRBD2,medium-sized,TRBJ2-1,TGTGCCAGCAGCAGTTTATCGAGCGGGAACAATGAGCAGTTCTTC,CASSSLSSGNNEQFF
TRBV5-8,-,-,TRBJ2-5,TGTGCCAGCAGCTTTGGAGGGGAAGAGACCCAGTACTTC,CASSFGGEETQYF
TRBV6-5,-,-,TRBJ2-3,TGTGCCAGCAGCGGGTTCAGCGAAACAGATACGCAGTATTTT,CASSGFSETDTQYF
TRBV7-2,-,-,TRBJ2-7,TGTGCCAGCAGCCCAGGGGTCGAGCAGTACTTC,CASSPGVEQYF
TRBV7-2,-,-,TRBJ2-3,TGTGCCAGCAGCCCCTGGACTCCCGACACAGATACGCAGTATTTT,CASSPWTPDTDTQYF
TRBV4-1,TRBD1,-,TRBJ2-5,TGCGCCAGCAGCCACCCGCCGGGACAGGCGGGGGAGACCCAGTACTTC,CASSHPPGQAGETQYF
TRBV6-1,TRBD2,once,TRBJ2-7,TGTGCCAGCAGTGAAGGAGCGGGAGCCTACGAGCAGTACTTC,CASSEGAGAYEQYF
TRBV19,-,once,TRBJ1-1,TGTGCCAGTAGTTCCCCGGGTCAGCTGAACACTGAAGCTTTCTTT,CASSSPGQLNTEAFF